This T cell receptor beta chain was identified in a study of shared clonotypes between healthy human individuals. Whole-study results and caveats: The donor pool, a small one, limited the genetic and exposure-history diversity represented.

Some 32,000 T cell genomes, or roughly 200 ng DNA, went into the sorted-subset replicate PCRs. This table comes from immunoSEQ multiplex PCR, and its TCRdb copy is limited to in-frame clones, with some not included. The table has about 600,000 clones, 97% seen once. Regarding this clone: Its antigen is not known.

Germline CDR1 is GTSNPN and CDR2 is SVGIG (reference sequence). J gave up 5 bases and V 5 bases, and 9 bases lay outside the gene matches. The CDR3 consists of 15 residues. The V and J genes are TRBV30 and TRBJ2-2; TRBD2 matches at 9 bases. The TCR was taken from a woman aged 30 to 39 in good health. The sequenced material came from naive CD4+ T cells sorted from blood. The subset here: CD45RA+ positively selected. This CDR3 is CAWASGAGGTGELFF. The DNA of the CDR3 is TGTGCCTGGGCCTCGGGTGCGGGGGGGACCGGGGAGCTGTTTTTT.